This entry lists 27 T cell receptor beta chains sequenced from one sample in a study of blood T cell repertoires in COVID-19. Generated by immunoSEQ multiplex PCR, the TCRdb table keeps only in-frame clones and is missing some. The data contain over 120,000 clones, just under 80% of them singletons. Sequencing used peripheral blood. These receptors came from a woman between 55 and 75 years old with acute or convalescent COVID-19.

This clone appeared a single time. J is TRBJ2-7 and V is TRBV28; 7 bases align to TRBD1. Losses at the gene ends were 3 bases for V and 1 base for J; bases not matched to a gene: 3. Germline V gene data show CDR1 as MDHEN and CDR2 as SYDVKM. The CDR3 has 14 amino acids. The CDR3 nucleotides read TGTGCCAGCAGTTTGGGGGACAGTTCCTACGAGCAGTACTTC. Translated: CASSLGDSSYEQYF.

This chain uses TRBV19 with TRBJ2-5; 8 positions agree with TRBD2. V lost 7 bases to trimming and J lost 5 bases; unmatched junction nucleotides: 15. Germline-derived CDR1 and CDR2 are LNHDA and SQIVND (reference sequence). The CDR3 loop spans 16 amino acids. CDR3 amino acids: CASTRGAGAVRETQYF. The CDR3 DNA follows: TGTGCCAGTACTCGAGGAGCGGGAGCAGTCAGGGAGACCCAGTACTTC. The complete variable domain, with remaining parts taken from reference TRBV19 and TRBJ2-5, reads DGGITQSPKYLFRKEGQNVTLSCEQNLNHDAMYWYRQDPGQGLRLIYYSQIVNDFQKGDIAEGYSVSREKKESFPLTVTSAQKNPTAFYLCASTRGAGAVRETQYFGPGTRLLVL.

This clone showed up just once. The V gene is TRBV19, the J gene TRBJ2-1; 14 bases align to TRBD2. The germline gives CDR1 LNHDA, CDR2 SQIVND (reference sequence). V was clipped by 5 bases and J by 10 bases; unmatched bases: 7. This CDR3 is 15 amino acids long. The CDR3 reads CASSAGLAGGFEQFF. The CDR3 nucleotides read TGTGCCAGTAGTGCCGGACTAGCGGGAGGTTTCGAGCAGTTCTTC. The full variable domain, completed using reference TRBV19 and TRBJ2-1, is DGGITQSPKYLFRKEGQNVTLSCEQNLNHDAMYWYRQDPGQGLRLIYYSQIVNDFQKGDIAEGYSVSREKKESFPLTVTSAQKNPTAFYLCASSAGLAGGFEQFFGPGTRLTVL.

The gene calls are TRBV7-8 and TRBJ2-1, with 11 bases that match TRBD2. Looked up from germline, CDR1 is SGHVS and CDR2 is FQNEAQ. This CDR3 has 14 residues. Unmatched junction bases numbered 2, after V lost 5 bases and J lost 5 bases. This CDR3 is CASSPTSGNNEQFF. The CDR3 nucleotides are TGTGCCAGCAGCCCGACTAGCGGGAACAATGAGCAGTTCTTC.

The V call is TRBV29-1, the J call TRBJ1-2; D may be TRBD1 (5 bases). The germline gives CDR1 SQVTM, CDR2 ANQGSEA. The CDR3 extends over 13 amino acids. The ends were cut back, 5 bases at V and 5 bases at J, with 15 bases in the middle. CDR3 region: CSVTSRVFYGYTF. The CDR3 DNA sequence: TGCAGCGTTACTTCCAGGGTATTTTATGGCTACACCTTC.

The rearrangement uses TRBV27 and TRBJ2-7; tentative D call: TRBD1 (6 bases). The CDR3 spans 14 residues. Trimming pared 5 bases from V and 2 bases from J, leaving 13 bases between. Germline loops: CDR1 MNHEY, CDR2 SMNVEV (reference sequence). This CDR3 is CASSDRTVPYEQYF. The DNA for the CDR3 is TGTGCCAGCAGTGACCGGACAGTCCCCTACGAGCAGTACTTC.

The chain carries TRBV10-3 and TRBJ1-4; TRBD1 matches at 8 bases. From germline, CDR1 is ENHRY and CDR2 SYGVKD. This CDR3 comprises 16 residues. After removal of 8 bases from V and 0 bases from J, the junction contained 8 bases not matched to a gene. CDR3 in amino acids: CAIGTGPIATNEKLFF. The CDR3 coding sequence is TGTGCCATCGGGACAGGACCCATTGCAACTAATGAAAAACTGTTTTTT.

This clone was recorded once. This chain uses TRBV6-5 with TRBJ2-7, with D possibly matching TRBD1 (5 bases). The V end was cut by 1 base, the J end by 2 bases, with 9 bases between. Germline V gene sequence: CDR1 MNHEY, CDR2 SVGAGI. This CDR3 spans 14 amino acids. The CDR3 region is CASSYFRDTYEQYF. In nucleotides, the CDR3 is TGTGCCAGCAGTTACTTCAGGGATACCTACGAGCAGTACTTC.

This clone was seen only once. The CDR3 sequence is CASSPKGGQEETQYF. CDR3 bases: TGTGCCAGCAGTCCCAAAGGGGGACAGGAAGAGACCCAGTACTTC. The V gene is TRBV7-8, the J gene TRBJ2-5; 8 nucleotides line up with TRBD1. Per the germline V gene, CDR1 is SGHVS and CDR2 is FQNEAQ. V was pared by 6 bases and J by 3 bases, with 9 bases of the junction left unmatched. This CDR3 contains 15 residues.

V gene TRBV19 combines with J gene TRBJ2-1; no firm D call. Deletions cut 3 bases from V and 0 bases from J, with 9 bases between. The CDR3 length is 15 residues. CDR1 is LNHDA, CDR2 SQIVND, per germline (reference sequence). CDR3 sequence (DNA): TGTGCCAGTAGTATTCCCCAGGCCTCCTACAATGAGCAGTTCTTC. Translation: CASSIPQASYNEQFF.

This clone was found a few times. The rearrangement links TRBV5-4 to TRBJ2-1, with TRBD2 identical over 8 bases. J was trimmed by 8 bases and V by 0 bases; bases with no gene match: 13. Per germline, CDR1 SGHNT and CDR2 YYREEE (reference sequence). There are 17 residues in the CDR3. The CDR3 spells CASSLAEREPFNDEQFF. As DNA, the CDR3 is TGTGCCAGCAGCTTGGCCGAGCGGGAGCCCTTCAACGATGAGCAGTTCTTC.

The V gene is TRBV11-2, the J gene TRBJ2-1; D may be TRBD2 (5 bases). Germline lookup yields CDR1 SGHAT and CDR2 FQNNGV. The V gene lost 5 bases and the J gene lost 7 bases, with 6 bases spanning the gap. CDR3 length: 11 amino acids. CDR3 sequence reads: CASSPGNEQFF. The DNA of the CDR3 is TGTGCCAGCAGCCCGGGGAATGAGCAGTTCTTC.

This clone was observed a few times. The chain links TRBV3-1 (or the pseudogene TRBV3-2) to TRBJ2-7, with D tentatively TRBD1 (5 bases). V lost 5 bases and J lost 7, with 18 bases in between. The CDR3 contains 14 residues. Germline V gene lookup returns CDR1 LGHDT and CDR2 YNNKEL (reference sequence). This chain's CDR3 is CASSSSGWVREQYF. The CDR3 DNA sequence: TGTGCCAGCAGCTCCTCAGGGTGGGTCAGGGAGCAGTACTTC.

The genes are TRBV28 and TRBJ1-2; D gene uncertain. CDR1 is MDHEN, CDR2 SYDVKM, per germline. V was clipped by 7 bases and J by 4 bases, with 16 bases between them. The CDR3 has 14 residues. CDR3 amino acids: CASTWAKPPYGYTF. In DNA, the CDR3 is TGTGCCAGCACCTGGGCCAAGCCCCCCTATGGCTACACCTTC.

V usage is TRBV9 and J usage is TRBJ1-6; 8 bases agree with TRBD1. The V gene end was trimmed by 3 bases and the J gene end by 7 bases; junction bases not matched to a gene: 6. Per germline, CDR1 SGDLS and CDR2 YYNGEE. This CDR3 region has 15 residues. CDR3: CASSAGTGFNSPLHF. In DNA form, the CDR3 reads TGTGCCAGCAGCGCGGGGACAGGATTCAATTCACCCCTCCACTTT.

In nucleotides, the CDR3 is TGTGCCAGCAGCTTGGAGGCTAGTGCCCACTACGAGCAGTACTTC. Translating gives CASSLEASAHYEQYF. J is TRBJ2-7 and V is TRBV5-6, with D unclear. V gave up 0 bases and J gave up 3 bases, with 13 bases separating them. Germline V lookup: CDR1 SGHDT, CDR2 YYEEEE. This CDR3 spans 15 amino acids. Filled out from reference TRBV5-6 and TRBJ2-7, the complete variable domain reads DAGVTQSPTHLIKTRGQQVTLRCSPKSGHDTVSWYQQALGQGPQFIFQYYEEEERQRGNFPDRFSGHQFPNYSSELNVNALLLGDSALYLCASSLEASAHYEQYFGPGTRLTVT.

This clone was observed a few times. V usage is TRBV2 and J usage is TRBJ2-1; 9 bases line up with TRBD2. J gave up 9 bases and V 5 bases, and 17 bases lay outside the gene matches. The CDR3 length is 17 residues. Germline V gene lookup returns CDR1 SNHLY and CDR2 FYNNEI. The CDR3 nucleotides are TGTGCCAGCAGTCTAACATCCCCGTATAGCGGGAGAGGTGAGCAGTTCTTC. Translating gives CASSLTSPYSGRGEQFF.

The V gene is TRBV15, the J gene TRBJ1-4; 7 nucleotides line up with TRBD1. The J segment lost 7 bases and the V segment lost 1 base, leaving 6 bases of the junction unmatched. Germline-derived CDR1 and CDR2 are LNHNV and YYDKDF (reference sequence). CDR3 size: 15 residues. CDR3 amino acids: CATSRARDRGEKLFF. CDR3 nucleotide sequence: TGTGCCACCAGCAGAGCCCGGGACAGAGGTGAAAAACTGTTTTTT. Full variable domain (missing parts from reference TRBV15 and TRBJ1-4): DAMVIQNPRYQVTQFGKPVTLSCSQTLNHNVMYWYQQKSSQAPKLLFHYYDKDFNNEADTPDNFQSRRPNTSFCFLDIRSPGLGDTAMYLCATSRARDRGEKLFFGSGTQLSVL.

The CDR3 reads CASSLEAGELFF. The DNA for the CDR3 is TGTGCCAGCAGCTTAGAGGCCGGGGAGCTGTTTTTT. J is TRBJ2-2 and V is TRBV5-6; D not certain. Germline V gene data show CDR1 as SGHDT and CDR2 as YYEEEE. This CDR3 spans 12 amino acids. V lost 2 bases and J lost 6, with 5 bases in between.

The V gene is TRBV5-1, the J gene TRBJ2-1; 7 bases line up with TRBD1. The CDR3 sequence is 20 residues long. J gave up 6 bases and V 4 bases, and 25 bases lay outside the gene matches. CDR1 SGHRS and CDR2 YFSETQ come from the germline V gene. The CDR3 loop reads CASSLRGGATPNRMGNEQFF. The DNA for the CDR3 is TGCGCCAGCAGCCTCCGAGGGGGCGCTACGCCGAACCGAATGGGCAATGAGCAGTTCTTC.

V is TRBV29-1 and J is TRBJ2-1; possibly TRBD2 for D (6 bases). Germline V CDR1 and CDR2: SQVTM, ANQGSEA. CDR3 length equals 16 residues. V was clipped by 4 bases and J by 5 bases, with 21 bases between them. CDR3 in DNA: TGCAGCGTTGCACCCCGCCTAGCGAGGGGTGACAATGAGCAGTTCTTC. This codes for CSVAPRLARGDNEQFF.

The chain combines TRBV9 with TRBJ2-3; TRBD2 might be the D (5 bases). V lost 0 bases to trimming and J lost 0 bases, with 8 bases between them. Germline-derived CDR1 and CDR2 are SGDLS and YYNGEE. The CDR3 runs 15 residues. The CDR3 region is CASSVEERSTDTQYF. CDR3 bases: TGTGCCAGCAGCGTAGAGGAGCGGAGCACAGATACGCAGTATTTT.

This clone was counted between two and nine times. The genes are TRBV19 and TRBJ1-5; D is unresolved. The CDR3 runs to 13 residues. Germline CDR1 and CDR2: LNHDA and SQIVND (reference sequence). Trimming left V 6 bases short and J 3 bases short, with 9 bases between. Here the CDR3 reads CASRGSYNQPQHF. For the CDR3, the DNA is TGTGCCAGTAGGGGCAGCTACAATCAGCCCCAGCATTTT.

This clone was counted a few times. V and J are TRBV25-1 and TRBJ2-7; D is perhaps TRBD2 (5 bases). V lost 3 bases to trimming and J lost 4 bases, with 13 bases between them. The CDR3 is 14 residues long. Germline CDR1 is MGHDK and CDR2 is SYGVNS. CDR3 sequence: CASSENGKEYEQYF. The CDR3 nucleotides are TGTGCCAGCAGTGAGAACGGGAAAGAGTACGAGCAGTACTTC.

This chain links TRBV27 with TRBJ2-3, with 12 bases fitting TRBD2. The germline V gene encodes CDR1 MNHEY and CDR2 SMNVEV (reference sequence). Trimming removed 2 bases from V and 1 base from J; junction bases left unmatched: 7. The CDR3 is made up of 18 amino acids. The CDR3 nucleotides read TGTGCCAGCAGTTTAAGGGGGACTAGCGGGTTGGGCACAGATACGCAGTATTTT. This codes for CASSLRGTSGLGTDTQYF.

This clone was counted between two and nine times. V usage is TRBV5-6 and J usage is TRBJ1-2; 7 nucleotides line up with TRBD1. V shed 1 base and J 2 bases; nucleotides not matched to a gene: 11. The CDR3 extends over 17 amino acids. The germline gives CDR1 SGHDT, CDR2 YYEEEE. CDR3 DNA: TGTGCCAGCAGCTTGCGAGTCCAATGGGGACAGAACTATGGCTACACCTTC. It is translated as CASSLRVQWGQNYGYTF.

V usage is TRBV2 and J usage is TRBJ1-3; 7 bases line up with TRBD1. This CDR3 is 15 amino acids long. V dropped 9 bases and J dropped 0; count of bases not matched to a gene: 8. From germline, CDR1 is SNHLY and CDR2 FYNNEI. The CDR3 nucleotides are TGTGCCAGTAAACAGGGGTTGACCTCTGGAAACACCATATATTTT. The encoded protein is CASKQGLTSGNTIYF.